The rows below give T cell receptor beta chains drawn from one sample of a study of T cells after yellow fever vaccination. TCRdb re-called the 5' RACE reads through MiXCR, storing one row per CDR3 protein. The top ten hold around 16% of the sample, which has 75,000 to 100,000 distinct CDR3 sequences, around 9.8% seen once. The sequencing used CD8+ T cells not binding an NS4B(214-222) dextramer, sorted from PBMCs, collected about 2 weeks after the first yellow fever vaccination. Receptors originate from a man younger than 30 who received the YFV17D yellow fever vaccine. Both conserved end residues are part of each CDR3. A D gene is named only where the DNA matches it firmly. The size of a clone is reported for some rows only, either as once, few or many, or as a class for expanded clones.

d_gene: TRBD1; abundance: -; j_gene: TRBJ2-5; v_gene: TRBV4-2; CDR3nt: TGTGCCAGCAGCCCTAACTCGGGACAGAGGATACAAGAGACCCAGTACTTC; CDR3aa: CASSPNSGQRIQETQYF
d_gene: -; abundance: many; j_gene: TRBJ2-7; v_gene: TRBV3-1; CDR3nt: TGTGCCAGCAGCGGGGATGGGGGCTACGAGCAGTACTTC; CDR3aa: CASSGDGGYEQYF
d_gene: -; abundance: -; j_gene: TRBJ2-1; v_gene: TRBV23-1; CDR3nt: TGCGCCAGCAGTCAATCGGGGCAGGTAAATCGGCAGTTCTTC; CDR3aa: CASSQSGQVNRQFF
d_gene: -; abundance: -; j_gene: TRBJ1-2; v_gene: TRBV7-8; CDR3nt: TGTGCCAGCAGCCCAGCAGGCCAGCAATCAAACTATGGCTACACCTTC; CDR3aa: CASSPAGQQSNYGYTF
d_gene: -; abundance: few; j_gene: TRBJ1-2; v_gene: TRBV29-1; CDR3nt: TGCAGCGTCCCTAACAACAGGGTAAACTATGGCTACACCTTC; CDR3aa: CSVPNNRVNYGYTF
d_gene: -; abundance: few; j_gene: TRBJ1-5; v_gene: TRBV6-2/TRBV6-3; CDR3nt: TGTGCCAGCAGGCCAGGGGAATTTCGCAATCAGCCCCAGCATTTT; CDR3aa: CASRPGEFRNQPQHF
d_gene: TRBD1; abundance: -; j_gene: TRBJ2-7; v_gene: TRBV9; CDR3nt: TGTGCCAGCAGCTTACTAGGACAGGGTGGATTGGACGAGCAGTACTTC; CDR3aa: CASSLLGQGGLDEQYF
d_gene: -; abundance: -; j_gene: TRBJ1-1; v_gene: TRBV7-9; CDR3nt: TGTGCCAGCAGCTTAGGAACGACTGAAGCTTTCTTT; CDR3aa: CASSLGTTEAFF
d_gene: -; abundance: few; j_gene: TRBJ1-6; v_gene: TRBV18; CDR3nt: TGTGCCAGCTCACCAGACGGAGGGAGGAGTTCACCCCTCCACTTT; CDR3aa: CASSPDGGRSSPLHF
d_gene: -; abundance: few; j_gene: TRBJ2-1; v_gene: TRBV5-1; CDR3nt: TGCGCCAGCAGCTTGAGTCACAGGGCTAATGAGCAGTTCTTC; CDR3aa: CASSLSHRANEQFF